The rows below give T cell receptor beta chains drawn from one sample of a study of CD8 T cells in ankylosing spondylitis. TCRdb recomputed calls from the 5' RACE reads with MiXCR, one row per CDR3 protein. The table lists 240,000 or so distinct CDR3 sequences, approximately 11% of them singletons, with 6% to 8% in the top ten. Sequences were obtained from blood, either unsorted or a sorted T cell fraction (not recorded which). These TCRs come from a male donor with ankylosing spondylitis or in good health (not recorded which). The CDR3 runs from the conserved cysteine through the conserved F or W. Each record gives: J gene, D gene, V gene, clone size, CDR3 protein, CDR3 DNA. The D gene is left open where the match is weak. The size entry is marked missing in some rows and otherwise reads once, few, many or a size class.

TRBJ2-1	.	TRBV4-2	many	CASSQVRPGQPYDEQFF	TGTGCCAGCAGCCAAGTCAGACCGGGACAACCCTACGATGAGCAGTTCTTC
TRBJ1-5	.	TRBV5-1	many	CASSLAPGNQPQHF	TGCGCCAGCAGCTTGGCCCCGGGGAATCAGCCCCAGCATTTT
TRBJ2-3	.	TRBV5-1	many	CASSIADRFTDTQYF	TGCGCCAGCAGCATAGCGGACAGGTTCACAGATACGCAGTATTTT
TRBJ1-5	.	TRBV9	many	CASSTWADSNQPQHF	TGTGCCAGCAGCACATGGGCGGATAGCAATCAGCCCCAGCATTTT
TRBJ1-1	.	TRBV3-1	.	CASSQVGTGHTEAFF	TGTGCCAGCAGCCAAGTAGGAACAGGACACACTGAAGCTTTCTTT
TRBJ1-4	.	TRBV7-9	.	CASSLGNRNGHNEKLFF	TGTGCCAGCAGCTTAGGAAACCGGAACGGACATAATGAAAAACTGTTTTTT
TRBJ2-5	TRBD1	TRBV7-9	few	CASRHTGTGELETQYF	TGTGCCAGCAGACACACCGGGACAGGGGAGTTGGAGACCCAGTACTTC
TRBJ1-5	.	TRBV15	many	CATSRDRAGSQPQHF	TGTGCCACCAGCAGAGATCGCGCAGGGAGTCAGCCCCAGCATTTT
TRBJ2-3	TRBD2	TRBV5-1	many	CASSYLAGFTDTQYF	TGCGCCAGCAGCTACCTAGCGGGGTTCACAGATACGCAGTATTTT
TRBJ2-7	TRBD1	TRBV5-5	many	CASSEYTGTGPPEQYF	TGTGCCAGCAGCGAATACACCGGGACAGGACCCCCTGAGCAGTACTTC
TRBJ1-6	.	TRBV7-6	many	CASSPGGNSPLHF	TGTGCCAGCAGCCCCGGGGGTAATTCACCCCTCCACTTT
TRBJ1-1	.	TRBV12-3/TRBV12-4	few	CASSFFARAGTEAFF	TGTGCCAGCAGTTTTTTTGCGCGGGCGGGCACTGAAGCTTTCTTT
TRBJ2-7	TRBD1	TRBV5-1	many	CASSLAQGTTYEQYF	TGCGCCAGCAGCTTGGCACAGGGGACCACCTACGAGCAGTACTTC
TRBJ1-4	.	TRBV18	few	CASSEELRATYEKLFF	TGTGCCAGCTCAGAAGAACTCCGGGCGACCTATGAAAAACTGTTTTTT
TRBJ2-2	.	TRBV7-3	few	CASSTRGGANTGELFF	TGTGCCAGCAGTACGAGGGGTGGGGCAAACACCGGGGAGCTGTTTTTT
TRBJ1-1	.	TRBV27	many	CASSPTGGGLNTEAFF	TGTGCCAGCAGCCCTACGGGAGGGGGGTTGAACACTGAAGCTTTCTTT
TRBJ1-3	.	TRBV29-1	many	CSAGRRDQLNTIYF	TGCAGCGCCGGAAGGAGGGACCAGCTGAACACCATATATTTT
TRBJ1-5	.	TRBV12-3/TRBV12-4	many	CASSFYGYSNQPQHF	TGTGCCAGCAGTTTCTACGGATATAGCAATCAGCCCCAGCATTTT
TRBJ2-7	.	TRBV12-3/TRBV12-4	.	CASSLVAGRLQYEQYF	TGTGCCAGCAGTTTAGTGGCGGGACGCCTCCAATACGAGCAGTACTTC
TRBJ2-3	TRBD2	TRBV3-1	many	CASSPPVAGGRDTQYF	TGTGCCAGCAGCCCCCCTGTTGCGGGAGGGCGAGATACGCAGTATTTT
TRBJ1-4	.	TRBV20-1	many	CSVRLSTNEKLFF	TGCAGTGTACGGCTATCAACTAATGAAAAACTGTTTTTT
TRBJ2-1	TRBD2	TRBV12-3/TRBV12-4	many	CATGRAREQFF	TGTGCCACCGGGAGGGCCAGGGAGCAGTTCTTC
TRBJ2-5	.	TRBV5-1	.	CASRGGGQETQYF	TGCGCCAGCAGGGGAGGGGGCCAAGAGACCCAGTACTTC
TRBJ2-3	TRBD2	TRBV5-1	many	CASSSVAGVKDTQYF	TGCGCCAGCAGCTCCGTAGCGGGGGTAAAAGATACGCAGTATTTT
TRBJ2-1	.	TRBV29-1	.	CSASLGSYNEQFF	TGCAGCGCCTCCCTCGGGTCCTACAATGAGCAGTTCTTC
TRBJ2-2	.	TRBV2	.	CASSRLAGELFF	TGTGCCAGCAGTCGACTAGCCGGGGAGCTGTTTTTT
TRBJ2-3	.	TRBV20-1	few	CSARDLGGATDTQYF	TGCAGTGCTAGAGATCTCGGGGGAGCCACAGATACGCAGTATTTT